This entry concerns a single T cell receptor beta chain. Sequencing was performed with immunoSEQ multiplex PCR; in TCRdb, only in-frame clones are kept and a portion is missing. This table holds approximately 1.4 million clones, around 98% found once. This sample was taken from a study of shared clonotypes between healthy human individuals. The receptor's source is a man under 40 in good health. Material for sequencing was naive CD4+ T cells sorted from blood. Subset of the sample: CD45RA+ positively selected.

CDR3 bases: TGTGCCAGCAGTGAGGTCGGGGCCTCCTACGAGCAGTACTTC. This translates into CASSEVGASYEQYF. The rearrangement links TRBV6-1 to TRBJ2-7; tentatively, D is TRBD1 or TRBD2 (5 bases each). Trimming shortened V by 3 bases and J by 0 bases, and 9 bases separated the two germline ends. This CDR3 is 14 amino acids long. Germline assignment: CDR1 MNHNS and CDR2 SASEGT.